What follows are 2 T cell receptor beta chains derived from one specimen sequenced in a study of beta chain features in type 1 diabetes. Overall study results and limits: Within each of all four CD4+ subsets, Type 1 diabetes patients had TCRB CDR3s that were moderately but significantly shorter.

Every bit of the isolated RNA underwent reverse transcription, so sequencing read expressed TCRB transcripts. Assay used: immunoSEQ multiplex PCR; TCRdb lists only in-frame clones, some missing. The data contain almost 350,000 clones, around 9.3% of them singletons. Antigens of these TCRs are unknown. Sequencing used central memory CD4+ T cells from blood. The source is a man aged 25-40 years with type 1 diabetes.

The table lists this clone with a few counts. V gene TRBV11-2 combines with J gene TRBJ2-1, with TRBD2 matching 8 bases. The germline CDR1 and CDR2 sequences are SGHAT and FQNNGV. This CDR3 is built from 13 residues. J lost 10 bases, V lost 5 bases, and 7 bases had no gene match. CDR3 amino acids: CASSQALAGEQFF. CDR3 bases: TGTGCCAGCAGCCAAGCCTTAGCGGGGGAGCAGTTCTTC. The full variable domain, rest sourced from reference TRBV11-2 and TRBJ2-1, is EAGVAQSPRYKIIEKRQSVAFWCNPISGHATLYWYQQILGQGPKLLIQFQNNGVVDDSQLPKDRFSAERLKGVDSTLKIQPAKLEDSAVYLCASSQALAGEQFFGPGTRLTVL.

In its sample, this clone was seen a few times. The chain is built from TRBV28 and TRBJ1-5, with D possibly being TRBD1 (5 bases). The CDR3 spans 17 residues. V lost 8 bases and J lost 0, with 20 bases in between. The V gene's germline CDR1 is MDHEN and CDR2 SYDVKM. This chain's CDR3 is CASRPPGRTYSNQPQHF. The CDR3 region has the DNA TGTGCCAGCCGACCTCCGGGACGGACCTATAGCAATCAGCCCCAGCATTTT.